A single sample is the source of the 30 T cell receptor beta chains below, sequenced in a study of blood T cell repertoires in COVID-19. TCRdb's copy holds only in-frame clones and misses some; the assay was immunoSEQ multiplex PCR. The table lists some 140,000 clones, around 83% of them singletons. Sequenced: peripheral blood. The source of these receptors is a woman aged 55-69 years with acute or convalescent COVID-19.

The chain joins TRBV10-1 to TRBJ2-1, with D possibly matching TRBD2 (6 bases). The germline CDR1 and CDR2 sequences are WNHNN and SYGVQD (reference sequence). Trimming left V 5 bases short and J 5 bases short, with 16 bases between. This CDR3 contains 15 residues. DNA for the CDR3: TGCGCCAGCAGTCCCGCTACTAGCCGGAACAATGAGCAGTTCTTC. Translated: CASSPATSRNNEQFF.

The chain is built from TRBV12-3 or TRBV12-4 and TRBJ2-7, with D possibly TRBD1 on 6 matching bases. The CDR3 contains 13 residues. The V and J ends lost 3 bases and 3 bases respectively, with 9 bases between them. The CDR3 nucleotides are TGTGCCAGCAGTTTGGGGACATACTACGAGCAGTACTTC. It codes for CASSLGTYYEQYF.

V usage is TRBV18 and J usage is TRBJ2-5; D is unclear. V lost 0 bases and J lost 0, with 8 bases in between. The CDR3 sequence is 15 residues long. Germline lookup yields CDR1 KGHSH and CDR2 LQKENI. This CDR3 reads CASSPPGAYQETQYF. The CDR3 nucleotides are TGTGCCAGCTCACCACCAGGAGCGTACCAAGAGACCCAGTACTTC.

The chain carries TRBV18 and TRBJ1-3, with 9 bases lining up with TRBD1. The germline V gene encodes CDR1 KGHSH and CDR2 LQKENI. The CDR3 runs 17 residues. J gave up 4 bases and V 3 bases, and 10 bases lay outside the gene matches. The CDR3 sequence is CASSPLPGTGPGNTIYF. CDR3 coding DNA: TGTGCCAGCTCACCGCTCCCCGGGACAGGGCCAGGAAACACCATATATTTT.

The chain combines TRBV19 with TRBJ1-5; no reliable D call. Trimming stripped 4 bases from V and 0 bases from J, with 7 bases between. Germline loops: CDR1 LNHDA, CDR2 SQIVND (reference sequence). This CDR3 is built from 14 residues. CDR3 bases: TGTGCCAGTAGTAGGCAGTATAGCAATCAGCCCCAGCATTTT. Its translation: CASSRQYSNQPQHF.

This chain joins TRBV5-1 and TRBJ1-2; tentative D call: TRBD1 (5 bases). V was trimmed by 4 bases and J by 5 bases, leaving 15 bases between them. CDR1 is SGHRS and CDR2 is YFSETQ in the germline V gene. This CDR3 contains 14 residues. In nucleotides, the CDR3 is TGCGCCAGCAGCCCCGACAGCACCAGATATGGCTACACCTTC. This codes for CASSPDSTRYGYTF.

In this sample, this clone turned up a few times. J is TRBJ1-1 and V is TRBV21-1; the D segment call TRBD1 is taken from the table without a DNA check. TRBV21-1 is annotated as a pseudogene. The CDR3 contains 14 residues. In DNA, the CDR3 is TGTGCCAGCACCTCGACAGGGCTGAACACTGAAGCTTTCTTT. It codes for CASTSTGLNTEAFF.

This clone was detected once. The J gene is TRBJ1-5, the V gene TRBV6-5; D possibly corresponds to TRBD1 (5 bases). Germline assignment: CDR1 MNHEY and CDR2 SVGAGI. The CDR3 consists of 14 residues. The V end lost 6 bases, the J end lost 11 bases, and 20 bases lay between the germline ends. The CDR3 nucleotides read TGTGCCAGCAGAACCTCGGACATTCTCGGGTCCCAGCATTTT. It is translated as CASRTSDILGSQHF.

The chain has TRBV6-6 and TRBJ2-5; 7 positions agree with TRBD1. Germline trimming cut 6 bases from V and 0 bases from J; bases unmatched to any gene: 7. The V gene's germline CDR1 is MNHNY and CDR2 SVGAGI (reference sequence). The CDR3 is 15 residues long. CDR3 in DNA: TGTGCCAGCAGATACGGGACAGTATACCAAGAGACCCAGTACTTC. Amino acids: CASRYGTVYQETQYF.

A few counts support this clone. V gene TRBV29-1 combines with J gene TRBJ1-1; no firm D call. V shed 4 bases and J shed 7 bases, with 19 bases lying between them. Germline loops: CDR1 SQVTM, CDR2 ANQGSEA. The CDR3 covers 14 residues. The CDR3 nucleotides are TGCAGCGTTGTACCTGTCGACACGGCAGGTGAAGCTTTCTTT. Translated, it gives CSVVPVDTAGEAFF.

The chain carries TRBV13 and TRBJ1-1; 8 nucleotides align to TRBD1. V lost 1 base and J lost 4; bases outside the gene matches: 5. This CDR3 comprises 15 residues. The V gene's germline CDR1 is PRHDT and CDR2 FYEKMQ (reference sequence). CDR3 amino acids: CASSLDDRGFTEAFF. Here the CDR3 DNA reads TGTGCCAGCAGCTTAGACGACAGGGGATTCACTGAAGCTTTCTTT.

J is TRBJ2-2 and V is TRBV4-2, with 10 positions matching TRBD2. The CDR3 has 15 amino acids. Germline CDR1 LGHNA, CDR2 YNFKEQ. V lost 4 bases, J lost 4 bases, and 3 bases stayed unmatched. CDR3 nucleotide sequence: TGTGCCAGCAGCCTCAGCGGGGGGGCCACCGGGGAGCTGTTTTTT. Amino acids: CASSLSGGATGELFF.

V and J are TRBV28 and TRBJ1-4; D gene unclear. Between the trimmed V and J ends, which lost 3 bases and 7 bases, there was a span of 15 bases. Germline V gene lookup returns CDR1 MDHEN and CDR2 SYDVKM. The CDR3 runs 15 residues. In DNA form, the CDR3 reads TGTGCCAGCAGTTTCCGGGTGAGGCGTATTGAAAAACTGTTTTTT. Translation: CASSFRVRRIEKLFF.

The CDR3 loop reads CASSELAGVPDTQYF. CDR3 DNA sequence: TGTGCCAGCAGTGAATTAGCGGGGGTCCCAGATACGCAGTATTTT. This chain connects TRBV6-1 to TRBJ2-3; TRBD2 agrees at 9 bases. CDR3 size: 15 residues. Per germline, CDR1 MNHNS and CDR2 SASEGT. The V and J ends lost 2 bases and 4 bases, in that order; junction bases with no gene match: 4.

The rearrangement links TRBV28 to TRBJ1-2; tentative D call: TRBD1 (5 bases). The CDR3 runs 11 residues. Per germline, CDR1 MDHEN and CDR2 SYDVKM. The V and J ends lost 11 bases and 0 bases respectively, with 7 bases between them. CDR3 DNA sequence: TGTGCCGCGGGGGCTAACTATGGCTACACCTTC. Translated, it gives CAAGANYGYTF.

The J gene is TRBJ1-2, the V gene TRBV4-1, with TRBD1 matching over 8 bases. Germline loops: CDR1 MGHRA, CDR2 YSYEKL. V shed 3 bases, J shed 4 bases, and the junction held 7 bases outside the gene matches. The CDR3 loop spans 15 amino acids. The DNA of the CDR3 is TGCGCCAGCAGCCAGTCGACAGGGGTGACCTATGGCTACACCTTC. Protein sequence: CASSQSTGVTYGYTF.

This clone appeared many times. The chain is built from TRBV29-1 and TRBJ1-2; D may be TRBD1 (5 bases). Germline CDR1 SQVTM, CDR2 ANQGSEA. V gave up 2 bases and J gave up 3 bases, with 16 bases separating them. The length of the CDR3 is 15 residues. CDR3 residues: CSVERWGSRDYGYTF. In DNA form, the CDR3 reads TGCAGCGTTGAAAGATGGGGCAGTCGGGACTATGGCTACACCTTC. The entire variable domain, with the rest obtained from reference TRBV29-1 and TRBJ1-2, is as follows: SAVISQKPSRDICQRGTSLTIQCQVDSQVTMMFWYRQQPGQSLTLIATANQGSEATYESGFVIDKFPISRPNLTFSTLTVSNMSPEDSSIYLCSVERWGSRDYGYTFGSGTRLTVV.

The chain employs TRBV29-1 and TRBJ1-2; 7 nucleotides align to TRBD1. CDR3 length: 14 residues. V shed 5 bases and J 3 bases; nucleotides not matched to a gene: 9. Germline CDR1 reads SQVTM; CDR2 reads ANQGSEA. For the CDR3, the DNA is TGCAGCGTTCCCCCGGGACAGAGTTACTATGGCTACACCTTC. This encodes CSVPPGQSYYGYTF.

CDR3 in DNA: TGTGCCAGCAGTAACAGGGTTTCCAATTCACCCCTCCACTTT. This codes for CASSNRVSNSPLHF. The V call is TRBV6-5, the J call TRBJ1-6; D may be TRBD1 (6 bases). Germline V lookup: CDR1 MNHEY, CDR2 SVGAGI. This CDR3 spans 14 amino acids. Trimming pared 5 bases from V and 7 bases from J, leaving 12 bases between.

The chain is built from TRBV5-4 and TRBJ2-3; 13 bases are a match to TRBD2. Trimming took 5 bases from V and 2 from J; bases not matched to a gene: 8. The CDR3 runs 17 residues. Germline CDR1 SGHNT, CDR2 YYREEE (reference sequence). The CDR3 bases are TGTGCCAGCAGTTATGGACTAGCGGGGGTAATCACAGATACGCAGTATTTT. Amino acids: CASSYGLAGVITDTQYF.

This clone was observed a handful of times. V usage is TRBV6-5 and J usage is TRBJ1-1; no reliable D call. The CDR3 covers 16 residues. CDR1 MNHEY and CDR2 SVGAGI come from the germline V gene. V was shortened by 0 bases and J by 1 base, with 12 bases between the two germline ends. CDR3 amino acids: CASSYSRGGKNTEAFF. Written as DNA, the CDR3 is TGTGCCAGCAGTTACTCCCGAGGAGGAAAGAACACTGAAGCTTTCTTT.

The rearrangement links TRBV11-2 to TRBJ2-6; D uncertain. The CDR3 runs 14 residues. Germline V gene lookup returns CDR1 SGHAT and CDR2 FQNNGV. Trimming took 4 bases from V and 12 from J, leaving 16 bases between them. CDR3 protein: CASSSRTREVVLTF. In DNA form, the CDR3 reads TGTGCCAGCAGCTCCCGAACCCGCGAGGTCGTCCTGACTTTC.

The CDR3 loop reads CASRETSGTDTQYF. The CDR3 DNA follows: TGCGCCAGCAGGGAGACTAGCGGCACAGATACGCAGTATTTT. V usage is TRBV5-1 and J usage is TRBJ2-3; TRBD2 matches at 8 bases. V lost 5 bases to trimming and J lost 1 base; unmatched junction nucleotides: 3. The V gene's germline CDR1 is SGHRS and CDR2 YFSETQ. The length of the CDR3 is 14 residues. Full variable domain (rest looked up from reference TRBV5-1 and TRBJ2-3): KAGVTQTPRYLIKTRGQQVTLSCSPISGHRSVSWYQQTPGQGLQFLFEYFSETQRNKGNFPGRFSGRQFSNSRSEMNVSTLELGDSALYLCASRETSGTDTQYFGPGTRLTVL.

The chain combines TRBV7-2 with TRBJ2-5; tentatively, D is TRBD2 (5 bases). Trimming shortened V by 4 bases and J by 6 bases, and 18 bases separated the two germline ends. Per the germline V gene, CDR1 is SGHTA and CDR2 is FQGNSA. This CDR3 spans 15 amino acids. CDR3 region: CASSSLRGAPQTQYF. In DNA, the CDR3 is TGTGCCAGCAGCTCCCTCCGGGGAGCCCCCCAGACCCAGTACTTC.

In regard to this clone: The same CDR3 can be traced to other DNA sequences in this sample. CDR3 region: CASSRGQGREKLFF. DNA for the CDR3: TGTGCCAGCAGTAGAGGACAGGGGCGAGAAAAACTGTTTTTT. This chain links TRBV28 with TRBJ1-4, with 9 bases that match TRBD1. V was pared by 5 bases and J by 8 bases, with 6 bases of the junction left unmatched. The germline CDR1 and CDR2 sequences are MDHEN and SYDVKM. The CDR3 sequence is 14 residues long.

Comments on this clone: The junction departs from the called germline gene at one end, perhaps through a read error. The chain uses TRBV6-5 and TRBJ2-3, with a weak D call TRBD1 (7 bases). The CDR3 covers 12 residues. Germline CDR1 reads MNHEY; CDR2 reads SVGAGI. The CDR3 loop is CASTFTGDSSFF. CDR3 nucleotide sequence: TGTGCCAGCACCTTTACGGGGGACAGCTCCTTTTTT.

The chain has TRBV18 and TRBJ1-1; TRBD1 is a possible D gene (6 bases). The CDR3 covers 15 residues. CDR1 is KGHSH and CDR2 is LQKENI in the germline V gene. Trimming stripped 0 bases from V and 2 bases from J, with 10 bases between. The DNA of the CDR3 is TGTGCCAGCTCACCACCAGGGACACCTAACACTGAAGCTTTCTTT. Protein sequence: CASSPPGTPNTEAFF.

The rearrangement links TRBV28 to TRBJ1-4; TRBD1 matches 7 bases. This CDR3 contains 16 residues. Germline V gene lookup returns CDR1 MDHEN and CDR2 SYDVKM. V shed 3 bases and J 0 bases; nucleotides not matched to a gene: 4. CDR3 in DNA: TGTGCCAGCAGTTTTAGGGGGACAGCAACTAATGAAAAACTGTTTTTT. Its translation is CASSFRGTATNEKLFF.

V gene TRBV9 combines with J gene TRBJ1-5; a weak D match, TRBD1 (6 bases). V was clipped by 3 bases and J by 2 bases, with 9 bases between them. This CDR3 region has 14 residues. Germline V lookup: CDR1 SGDLS, CDR2 YYNGEE. Here the CDR3 reads CASSGGLGNQPQHF. In DNA form, the CDR3 reads TGTGCCAGCAGCGGGGGGCTCGGCAATCAGCCCCAGCATTTT.

The V and J genes are TRBV10-1 and TRBJ1-6; D might be TRBD1 (5 bases). Trimming pared 6 bases from V and 10 bases from J, leaving 19 bases between. Germline V gives CDR1 WNHNN, CDR2 SYGVQD (reference sequence). This CDR3 is 15 amino acids long. Written as DNA, the CDR3 is TGCGCCAGCAGAATCCCAACAGGTCTAGACTCACCCCTCCACTTT. This gives the protein CASRIPTGLDSPLHF.